This T cell receptor beta chain is from a study of cytomegalovirus exposure and HLA in healthy donors. Whole-study results and caveats: Later, TCR association rates were found to vary by HLA locus, highest for DRB1 and lowest for HLA-C.

13 Jbeta primers and 60 Vbeta primers were used for the PCR. How the authors handled the data: Approximately 79 million unique TCR beta chains, roughly 11 million of them shared, were counted by a later analysis. The table came from immunoSEQ multiplex PCR; TCRdb's copy has only in-frame clones and leaves some out. V, J and clone size derive from that table, while D and trimming were established from the DNA sequence. The profile shows about 180,000 clones, roughly 80% of them singletons. Concerning this clone: Its antigen is not known.

This sequence was found in a man between 35 and 55 years old in good health and CMV-seronegative. Sequenced input: PBMCs.

The CDR3 nucleotides read TGTGCCTGGAGTGTAATCGGGACAGGCTACGAGCAGTACTTC. Amino acid sequence: CAWSVIGTGYEQYF. The chain links TRBV30 to TRBJ2-7, with TRBD1 matching 8 bases. The CDR3 has 14 amino acids. Losses at the gene ends were 0 bases for V and 3 bases for J; bases not matched to a gene: 4. Per the germline V gene, CDR1 is GTSNPN and CDR2 is SVGIG (reference sequence).